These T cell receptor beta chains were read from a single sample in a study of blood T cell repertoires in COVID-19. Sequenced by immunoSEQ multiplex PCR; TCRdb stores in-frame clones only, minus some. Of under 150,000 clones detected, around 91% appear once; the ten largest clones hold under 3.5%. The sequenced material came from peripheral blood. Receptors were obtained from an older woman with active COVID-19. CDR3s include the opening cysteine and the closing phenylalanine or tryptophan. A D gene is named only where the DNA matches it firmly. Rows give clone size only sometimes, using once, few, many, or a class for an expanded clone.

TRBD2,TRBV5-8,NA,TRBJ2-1,TGTGCCAGCAGCTTGGCCGGGGTAGCGGGAGGCCACAATGAGCAGTTCTTC,CASSLAGVAGGHNEQFF
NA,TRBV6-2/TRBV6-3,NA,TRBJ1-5,TGTGCCAGCAGTTTCTATAGCAATCAGCCCCAGCATTTT,CASSFYSNQPQHF
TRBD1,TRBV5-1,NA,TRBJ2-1,TGCGCCAGCAGCTTGAACACAGGGGTTTACAATGAGCAGTTCTTC,CASSLNTGVYNEQFF
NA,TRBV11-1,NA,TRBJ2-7,TGTGCCAGCAGCTTAACAAGCGCCGGCTCCTACGAGCAGTACTTC,CASSLTSAGSYEQYF
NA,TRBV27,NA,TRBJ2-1,TGTGCCAGCTCTTTGGGGGGACCCAATGAGCAGTTCTTC,CASSLGGPNEQFF
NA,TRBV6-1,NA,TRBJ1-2,TGTGCCAGCAGTGAATCATTTCTAGGCTTTTATGGCTACACCTTC,CASSESFLGFYGYTF
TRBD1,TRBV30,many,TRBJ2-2,TGTGCCTGGAGCGTCCGGGACAGGCACACCGGGGAGCTGTTTTTT,CAWSVRDRHTGELFF
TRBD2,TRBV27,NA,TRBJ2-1,TGTGCCAGCAGTTTACTAGCGGGCAACAATGAGCAGTTCTTC,CASSLLAGNNEQFF
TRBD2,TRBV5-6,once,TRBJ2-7,TGTGCCAGCAGCCTACCGACTAGCCGCTCCTACGAGCAGTACTTC,CASSLPTSRSYEQYF
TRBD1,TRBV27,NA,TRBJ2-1,TGTGCCAGCAGTTCGGACAGGGCCTACAATGAGCAGTTCTTC,CASSSDRAYNEQFF
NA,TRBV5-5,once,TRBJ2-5,TGTGCCAGCAGCTTTTCCACGGGGGTCCAAGAGACCCAGTACTTC,CASSFSTGVQETQYF
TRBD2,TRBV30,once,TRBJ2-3,TGTGCCTGGAGTGGCGTAGGCGGGAGGAGCCCAGATACGCAGTATTTT,CAWSGVGGRSPDTQYF
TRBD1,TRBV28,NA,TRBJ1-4,TGTGCCAGCAGAGCCGGGACAGGGTTACCTGAAAAACTGTTTTTT,CASRAGTGLPEKLFF
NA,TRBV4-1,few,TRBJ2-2,TGCGCCAGCAGCCAAGATTTCGCAGGGGACACCGGGGAGCTGTTTTTT,CASSQDFAGDTGELFF
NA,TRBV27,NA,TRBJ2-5,TGTGCCAGCAGTTTCGGAGGGAATCAGGCCCAAGAGACCCAGTACTTC,CASSFGGNQAQETQYF
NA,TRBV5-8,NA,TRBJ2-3,TGTGCCAGCAGCTTGGTATTGGGGTGGGGAGATCTCACAGATACGCAGTATTTT,CASSLVLGWGDLTDTQYF
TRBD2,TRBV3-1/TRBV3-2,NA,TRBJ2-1,TGTGCCAGCAGCCAAAGCGGGAGGGCCGGGGGTGAGCAGTTCTTC,CASSQSGRAGGEQFF
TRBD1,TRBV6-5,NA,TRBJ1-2,TGTGCCAGCAGTTACGGGACAGGGCCTGGCTACACCTTC,CASSYGTGPGYTF
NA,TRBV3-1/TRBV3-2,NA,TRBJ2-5,TGTGCCAGCAGCCAGACGTACAGGGTGGGGGAGACCCAGTACTTC,CASSQTYRVGETQYF
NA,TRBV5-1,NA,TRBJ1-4,TGCGCCAGCAGCCACCGCGGCCCTCGGGATGAAAAACTGTTTTTT,CASSHRGPRDEKLFF
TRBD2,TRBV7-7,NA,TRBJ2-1,TGTGCCAGCAGCTTATCTCCGGGAGGGCCCGGGGAGCAGTTCTTC,CASSLSPGGPGEQFF
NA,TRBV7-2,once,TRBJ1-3,TGTGCCAGCGCCGGGACACCCGGAAACACCATATATTTT,CASAGTPGNTIYF
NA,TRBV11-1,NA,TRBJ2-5,TGTGCCAGCAGCGAAGGGAGGTGGCAAGAGACCCAGTACTTC,CASSEGRWQETQYF
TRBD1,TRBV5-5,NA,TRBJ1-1,TGTGCCAGCAGCTTCACAGGGGGAACTGAAGCTTTCTTT,CASSFTGGTEAFF
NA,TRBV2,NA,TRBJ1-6,TGTGCCAGCACCGAACAACAGGGTTGGAATTCACCCCTCCACTTT,CASTEQQGWNSPLHF
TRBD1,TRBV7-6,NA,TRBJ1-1,TGTGCCAGCAGCTTACTCCCGACAGGGTTAACGAACACTGAAGCTTTCTTT,CASSLLPTGLTNTEAFF
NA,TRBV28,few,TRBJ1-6,TGTGCCAGCAGAATCCCCACAGGGTGGAATTCACCCCTCCACTTT,CASRIPTGWNSPLHF
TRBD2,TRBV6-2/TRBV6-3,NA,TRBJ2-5,TGTGCCAGCAGTTACGGTCCAGCGGGGGAGACCCAGTACTTC,CASSYGPAGETQYF